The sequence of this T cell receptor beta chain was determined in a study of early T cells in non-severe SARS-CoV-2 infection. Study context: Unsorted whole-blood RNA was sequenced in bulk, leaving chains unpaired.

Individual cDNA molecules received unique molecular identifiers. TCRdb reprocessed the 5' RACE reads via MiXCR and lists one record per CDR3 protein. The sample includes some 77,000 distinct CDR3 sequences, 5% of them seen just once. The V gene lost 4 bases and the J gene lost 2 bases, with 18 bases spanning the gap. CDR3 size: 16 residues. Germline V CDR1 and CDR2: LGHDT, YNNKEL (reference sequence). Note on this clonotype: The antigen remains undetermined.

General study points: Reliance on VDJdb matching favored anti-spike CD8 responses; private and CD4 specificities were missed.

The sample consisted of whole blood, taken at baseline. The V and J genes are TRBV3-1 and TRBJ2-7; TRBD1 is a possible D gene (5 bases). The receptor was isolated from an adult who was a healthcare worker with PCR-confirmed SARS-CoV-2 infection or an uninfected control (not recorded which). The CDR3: CASSLLPRAGTYEQYF. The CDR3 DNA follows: TGTGCCAGCAGCCTCCTCCCTCGGGCAGGGACCTACGAGCAGTACTTC.